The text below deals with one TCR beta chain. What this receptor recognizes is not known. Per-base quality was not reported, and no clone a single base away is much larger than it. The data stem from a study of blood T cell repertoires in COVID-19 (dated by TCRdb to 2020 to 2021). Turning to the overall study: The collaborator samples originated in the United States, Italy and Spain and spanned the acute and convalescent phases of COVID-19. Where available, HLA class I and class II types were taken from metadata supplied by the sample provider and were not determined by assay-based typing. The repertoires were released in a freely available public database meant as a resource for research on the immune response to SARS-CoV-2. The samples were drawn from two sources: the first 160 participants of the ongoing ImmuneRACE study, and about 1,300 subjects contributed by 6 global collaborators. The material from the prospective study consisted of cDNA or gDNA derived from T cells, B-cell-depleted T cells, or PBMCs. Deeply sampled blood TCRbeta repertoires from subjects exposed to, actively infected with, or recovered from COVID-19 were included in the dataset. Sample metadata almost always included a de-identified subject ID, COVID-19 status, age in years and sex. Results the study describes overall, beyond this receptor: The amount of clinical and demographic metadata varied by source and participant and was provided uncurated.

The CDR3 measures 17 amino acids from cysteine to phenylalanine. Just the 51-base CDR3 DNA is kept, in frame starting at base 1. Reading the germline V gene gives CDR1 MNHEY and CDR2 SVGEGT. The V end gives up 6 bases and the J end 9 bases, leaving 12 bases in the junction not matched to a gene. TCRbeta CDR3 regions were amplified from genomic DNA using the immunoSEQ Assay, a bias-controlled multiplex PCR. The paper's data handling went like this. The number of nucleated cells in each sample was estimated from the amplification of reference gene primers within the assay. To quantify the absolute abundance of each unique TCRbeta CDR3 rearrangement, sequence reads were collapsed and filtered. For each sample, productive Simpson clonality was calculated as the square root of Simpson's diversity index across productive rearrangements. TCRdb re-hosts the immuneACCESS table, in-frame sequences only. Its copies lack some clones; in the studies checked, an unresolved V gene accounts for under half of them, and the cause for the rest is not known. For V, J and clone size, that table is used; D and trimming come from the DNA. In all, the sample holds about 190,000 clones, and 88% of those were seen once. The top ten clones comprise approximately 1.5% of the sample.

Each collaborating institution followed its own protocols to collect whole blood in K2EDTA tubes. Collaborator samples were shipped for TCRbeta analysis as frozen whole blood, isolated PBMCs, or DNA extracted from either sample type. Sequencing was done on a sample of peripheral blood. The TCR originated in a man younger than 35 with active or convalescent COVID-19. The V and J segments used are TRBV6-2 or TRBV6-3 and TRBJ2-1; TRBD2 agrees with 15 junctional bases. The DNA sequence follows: TGTGCCAGCAGCCCCGGACTAGCGGGAGGGGTTTTCTTTGAGCAGTTCTTC. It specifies CASSPGLAGGVFFEQFF.